Reported below is one TCR beta chain. This specimen belongs to a study of T cells expressing NK-cell markers. The CDR3 spans 15 residues. The germline V gene encodes CDR1 SGHVS and CDR2 FQNEAQ. Each CDR3 protein gets one entry in TCRdb, which reprocessed the 5' RACE reads and gives no DNA. With 350,000 to 500,000 distinct CDR3 sequences in the sample, the ten largest clones hold roughly 8%. This chain links TRBV7-8 with TRBJ1-5; TCRdb lists TRBD1, though no DNA is available to test this call. The clonotype originates from a woman between 18 and 70 years old in good health. The material sequenced was blood T cells: a sorted CD56 or NKG2C T cell subset, CD4+ or CD8+ T cells, or bulk PBMC T cells (not recorded which). CDR3 in amino acids: CASSLEGFSNQPQHF.